The rows below give T cell receptor beta chains drawn from one sample of a study of OX40 agonist ivuxolimab in advanced cancers. The table came from immunoSEQ multiplex PCR; TCRdb's copy has only in-frame clones and leaves some out. The data show over 90,000 clones, 85% to 90% seen once. The sequenced sample was CD4+ or CD8+ T cells sorted from blood, obtained in a trial of the OX40 agonist ivuxolimab. All receptors come from an adult with an advanced solid tumor such as melanoma, head and neck, liver or kidney cancer. Both conserved end residues are trimmed from each CDR3. D genes are given only for firm matches.

-,TRBJ2-1,TRBV5-1,ASSLDRANEQF
TRBD1,TRBJ1-2,TRBV28,ASSRTLPGQGTLLLYGYT
-,TRBJ2-7,TRBV4-2,ASSRAPGGQGLYEQY
-,TRBJ1-1,TRBV7-9,ASSFLSRTEAF
-,TRBJ1-1,TRBV7-8,ASSFGFGTGLLNTEAF
TRBD1,TRBJ1-2,TRBV6-1,ASSEPAGGSYGYT
TRBD1,TRBJ2-2,TRBV5-1,ASSVGTGNTGELF
-,TRBJ2-5,TRBV6-6,ASSWDQTQETQY
-,TRBJ1-4,TRBV14,ASSQAGTNEKLF
-,TRBJ1-1,TRBV5-1,ASSLASNRDTEAF
-,TRBJ2-5,TRBV6-1,ASRLDGKETQY
-,TRBJ2-7,TRBV5-1,ASRGVVEQY
TRBD2,TRBJ2-2,TRBV29-1,SVEASGSIGELF
-,TRBJ2-3,TRBV20-1,SASIDTQY
TRBD1,TRBJ2-2,TRBV5-1,ASRSSPGTANTGELF
TRBD1,TRBJ1-1,TRBV19,ASRVDRANTEAF
-,TRBJ2-5,TRBV7-8,ASSPQPTGIRETQY
-,TRBJ1-5,TRBV6-1,ASSSTGIGNQPQH
-,TRBJ1-5,TRBV19,ASSQGLSQPQH
TRBD1,TRBJ2-1,TRBV5-1,ASSLMGTGGAGSHNEQF
-,TRBJ1-2,TRBV25-1,ASSEGGPYGYT
TRBD2,TRBJ2-7,TRBV4-2,ASSQDSTSGRPGSYEQY
-,TRBJ2-5,TRBV7-9,ASSLTTVQETQY
TRBD2,TRBJ2-7,TRBV4-1,ASSHYPATSGPYEQY